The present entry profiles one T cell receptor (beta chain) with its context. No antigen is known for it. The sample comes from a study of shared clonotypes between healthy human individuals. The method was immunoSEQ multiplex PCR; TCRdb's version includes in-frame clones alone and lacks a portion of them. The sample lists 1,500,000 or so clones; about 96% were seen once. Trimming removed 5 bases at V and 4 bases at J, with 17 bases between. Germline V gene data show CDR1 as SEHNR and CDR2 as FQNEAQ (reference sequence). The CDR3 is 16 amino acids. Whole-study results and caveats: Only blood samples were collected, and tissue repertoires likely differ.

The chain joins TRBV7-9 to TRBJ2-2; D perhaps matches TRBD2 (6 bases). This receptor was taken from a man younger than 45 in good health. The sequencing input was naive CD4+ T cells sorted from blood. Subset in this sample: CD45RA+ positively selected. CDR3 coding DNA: TGTGCCAGCAGCCCGGCGACTAGACGATCCACCGGGGAGCTGTTTTTT. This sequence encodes CASSPATRRSTGELFF.